This is a list of T cell receptor beta chains from one sample in a study of spatial heterogeneity in lung cancer. TCRdb independently ran MiXCR on the 5' RACE reads; one entry per CDR3 protein. Of 72,000 or so distinct CDR3 sequences in the sample, about 8.2% were seen once. The sequencing here drew on PBMCs, taken at follow-up. Receptors originate from a female donor with early-stage non-small cell lung cancer. Both conserved end residues are part of each CDR3. Each record gives: clone size, CDR3 length, V gene, J gene, D gene, CDR3 DNA, CDR3 protein. D genes are given only for firm matches. Size is stated for part of the rows, as once, few or many counts, or as a class when the clone is expanded.

-,12,TRBV5-1,TRBJ2-7,-,TGCGCCAGCAGCTGGGACGGACTCGAGCAGTACTTC,CASSWDGLEQYF
-,16,TRBV23-1,TRBJ1-1,TRBD1,TGCGCCAGCAGTCATCGAAGGGAGACAGGGGACACTGAAGCTTTCTTT,CASSHRRETGDTEAFF
few,12,TRBV7-6,TRBJ2-1,-,TGTGCCAGCAGCTCACACCAGGGGGAGCAGTTCTTC,CASSSHQGEQFF
many,14,TRBV20-1,TRBJ2-3,-,TGCAGTGCGGCGAGCCCGTTAGGGACAGATACGCAGTATTTT,CSAASPLGTDTQYF
-,15,TRBV9,TRBJ1-5,-,TGTGCCAGCAGCGTCTCAGCGAAGGTCAATCAGCCCCAGCATTTT,CASSVSAKVNQPQHF
few,14,TRBV20-1,TRBJ1-6,TRBD1,TGCAGTGCTAAACAGGGGCAGTTAGGTTCACCCCTCCACTTT,CSAKQGQLGSPLHF
-,15,TRBV20-1,TRBJ2-1,TRBD2,TGCAGTGCTAGAGGCCCAGCGGGAGTGCGAAATGAGCAGTTCTTC,CSARGPAGVRNEQFF
-,15,TRBV5-1,TRBJ1-1,-,TGCGCCAGCAGCTTTACTGAGGGGGGGACAACGGAAGCTTTCTTT,CASSFTEGGTTEAFF
many,13,TRBV7-3,TRBJ2-1,TRBD1,TGTGCCAGCAGCTACTGGACAGGGAATGAGCAGTTCTTC,CASSYWTGNEQFF
few,17,TRBV20-1,TRBJ1-4,-,TGCAGTGCTAGGGATACAATAGGGGAGGCAACTAATGAAAAACTGTTTTTT,CSARDTIGEATNEKLFF
many,15,TRBV28,TRBJ2-7,TRBD1,TGTGCCAGCAGTGTGCGGACAGGGGGCTCCTACGAGCAGTACTTC,CASSVRTGGSYEQYF
many,13,TRBV28,TRBJ1-1,TRBD1,TGTGCCAGCAGGACGGGACAGGGCGGTGAAGCTTTCTTT,CASRTGQGGEAFF
many,14,TRBV9,TRBJ1-5,-,TGTGCCAGCAGCGTTGGGCCCAGCAATCAGCCCCAGCATTTT,CASSVGPSNQPQHF
many,13,TRBV29-1,TRBJ2-2,-,TGCAGCGTTTCAGAATCACCCACCGGGGAGCTGTTTTTT,CSVSESPTGELFF
many,13,TRBV25-1,TRBJ2-7,-,TGTGCCAGCACGGGGGATTTCAACGACGAGCAGTACTTC,CASTGDFNDEQYF
many,11,TRBV4-2,TRBJ2-7,-,TGTGCCAGCAGCCAAGGGCACGAGCAGTACTTC,CASSQGHEQYF
many,18,TRBV20-1,TRBJ2-7,TRBD2,TGCAGTGCCCCAAAGGGCGGGAGAGGCCGCTTTTCTCACTACGAGCAGTACTTC,CSAPKGGRGRFSHYEQYF
few,12,TRBV27,TRBJ1-3,-,TGCCTCCACCAAGGTTCTGGAAACACCATATATTTT,CLHQGSGNTIYF
many,13,TRBV19,TRBJ1-1,TRBD1,TGTGCCAGTACCAGGACAGGGCGGACTGAAGCTTTCTTT,CASTRTGRTEAFF
many,15,TRBV7-8,TRBJ2-1,TRBD2,TGTGCCAGCATCCCGGGAACCGCGGGAGGGCACCATCAGTTCTTC,CASIPGTAGGHHQFF
many,12,TRBV10-3,TRBJ1-6,-,TGTGCCTCGGGGGGTGATAATTCACCCCTCCACTTT,CASGGDNSPLHF
once,15,TRBV5-4,TRBJ2-2,-,TGTGCCAGCAGCTATAGCGCAGGAAGGCACCGGGAGCTGTTTTTT,CASSYSAGRHRELFF
-,15,TRBV20-1,TRBJ2-5,-,TGCAGTGCTAGGGGCAGGGCGGGTTTACAAGAGACCCAGTACTTC,CSARGRAGLQETQYF
-,14,TRBV20-1,TRBJ2-2,TRBD1,TGCAGTGCTAGACCGGAGACAGGGGGCGGGGAGCTGTTTTTT,CSARPETGGGELFF
many,14,TRBV4-2,TRBJ2-1,TRBD2,TGTGCCAGCAGCCGGACTAGCGATCGAAATGAGCAGTTCTTC,CASSRTSDRNEQFF
few,18,TRBV4-1,TRBJ1-1,-,TGCGCCAGCAGCCCTAGGAAGCCCACAGGGAGGGTGAACACTGAAGCTTTCTTT,CASSPRKPTGRVNTEAFF
few,16,TRBV7-3,TRBJ2-3,TRBD2,TGTGCCAGCAGCTCACATAGCGGGGCTACCACAGATACGCAGTATTTT,CASSSHSGATTDTQYF
few,16,TRBV3-1,TRBJ2-1,-,TGTGCCAGCAGCCATGACCTACGGAGCTCCTACAATGAGCAGTTCTTC,CASSHDLRSSYNEQFF
-,13,TRBV25-1,TRBJ2-4,TRBD2,TGTGCCAGCAGTAACGGGAGGCCCAACATTCAGTACTTC,CASSNGRPNIQYF
many,13,TRBV27,TRBJ2-7,TRBD2,TGTGCCAGCAGTAGACTAGCGGGAGACGAGCAGTACTTC,CASSRLAGDEQYF
-,12,TRBV19,TRBJ2-5,-,TGTGCCAGTCGGGACAATCAAGAGACCCAGTACTTC,CASRDNQETQYF
-,12,TRBV14,TRBJ1-1,-,TGTGCCAGCAGCCACCCCGGTACTGAAGCTTTCTTT,CASSHPGTEAFF
many,14,TRBV12-3/TRBV12-4,TRBJ2-7,TRBD1,TGTGCCAGCAGTCAGACAGGGGCTGGAGAGGAGCAGTACTTC,CASSQTGAGEEQYF
many,12,TRBV28,TRBJ2-3,-,TGTGCCAGCAGTCTCGGGACAGATACGCAGTATTTT,CASSLGTDTQYF
many,16,TRBV7-2,TRBJ1-3,-,TGTGCCAGCAGCTTAGCCATAGCATCCTCTGGAAACACCATATATTTT,CASSLAIASSGNTIYF
many,15,TRBV11-3,TRBJ2-2,-,TGTGCCAGCAGCTCTACCCCCAGTTCCACCGGGGAGCTGTTTTTT,CASSSTPSSTGELFF
many,16,TRBV18,TRBJ2-3,-,TGTGCCAGCTCACCCCCCGGCGGGCCTAGCACAGATACGCAGTATTTT,CASSPPGGPSTDTQYF
many,15,TRBV28,TRBJ2-3,TRBD2,TGTGCCAGCAGCCCTTATAGCGGGAGCACAGATACGCAGTATTTT,CASSPYSGSTDTQYF
-,16,TRBV5-1,TRBJ2-3,-,TGCGCCAGCAGCCCAATCCTGTCCCAATTCACAGATACGCAGTATTTT,CASSPILSQFTDTQYF
few,16,TRBV5-1,TRBJ2-3,TRBD2,TGCGCCAGCAGCTCGAGCGGGAGGGCCGGCACAGATACGCAGTATTTT,CASSSSGRAGTDTQYF
many,14,TRBV5-1,TRBJ2-1,TRBD2,TGCGCCAGCAGCTTACTAGCGGGAGTGAATGAGCAGTTCTTC,CASSLLAGVNEQFF
few,14,TRBV2,TRBJ1-1,-,TGTGCCAGCAGTCGGGACGGGGCGAACACTGAAGCTTTCTTT,CASSRDGANTEAFF
many,11,TRBV30,TRBJ2-5,-,TGTGCCTGGAGTGTCTTGGAGACCCAGTACTTC,CAWSVLETQYF
many,12,TRBV10-1,TRBJ2-3,-,TGCGCCAGCGGGTCTCGCACAGATACGCAGTATTTT,CASGSRTDTQYF
many,14,TRBV18,TRBJ1-1,-,TGTGCCAGCTCCCCTGGGGCGGGGCGGACTGAAGCTTTCTTT,CASSPGAGRTEAFF
-,14,TRBV7-7,TRBJ2-1,-,TGTGCTAGCAGCTTATCCGGGACAAACAATGAGCAGTTCTTC,CASSLSGTNNEQFF
many,13,TRBV7-3,TRBJ2-5,-,TGTGCCAGCAGCTTAAGACGCCAAGAGACCCAGTACTTC,CASSLRRQETQYF
-,14,TRBV10-3,TRBJ2-3,-,TGTGCCATCAGTGAACGTCTAGCCGGTGATACGCAGTATTTT,CAISERLAGDTQYF
-,15,TRBV7-2,TRBJ1-1,TRBD1,TGTGCCAGCAGCTTAGAGGACAGGGTGAACACTGAAGCTTTCTTT,CASSLEDRVNTEAFF
few,14,TRBV5-1,TRBJ1-1,-,TGCGCCAGCAGCTTTAACGGGGAAAACACTGAAGCTTTCTTT,CASSFNGENTEAFF
many,12,TRBV5-1,TRBJ1-1,-,TGCGCCAGCAGCGACGTCAGAACTGAAGCTTTCTTT,CASSDVRTEAFF
-,15,TRBV20-1,TRBJ2-3,-,TGCAGTGCCCCAACTAGCCTGGCTAGCACAGATACGCAGTATTTT,CSAPTSLASTDTQYF
few,15,TRBV11-2,TRBJ2-1,-,TGTGCCAGCAGCTTAATGACGGGCCTCGACAATGAGCAGTTCTTC,CASSLMTGLDNEQFF
many,13,TRBV25-1,TRBJ1-2,-,TGTGCCAGCAGTACGGGGGGCACGCGTGGCTACACCTTC,CASSTGGTRGYTF
many,13,TRBV10-3,TRBJ1-1,-,TGTGCCATTTCTGACGGGAGAGGCACTGAAGCTTTCTTT,CAISDGRGTEAFF
few,14,TRBV5-4,TRBJ2-7,-,TGTGCCAGCAGCCCGTCCCTGGAGGCCTACGAGCAGTACTTC,CASSPSLEAYEQYF
many,14,TRBV5-1,TRBJ2-7,-,TGCGCCAGCAGCTTGGGACAGACTAAGGACGAGCAGTACTTC,CASSLGQTKDEQYF
many,15,TRBV5-1,TRBJ2-6,-,TGCGCCAGCAGCTTGGGGGTCTCTGGGGCCAACGTCCTGACTTTC,CASSLGVSGANVLTF
-,16,TRBV7-9,TRBJ1-4,-,TGTGCCAGCAGCTTTTACGGTCGGGCAACTAATGAAAAACTGTTTTTT,CASSFYGRATNEKLFF